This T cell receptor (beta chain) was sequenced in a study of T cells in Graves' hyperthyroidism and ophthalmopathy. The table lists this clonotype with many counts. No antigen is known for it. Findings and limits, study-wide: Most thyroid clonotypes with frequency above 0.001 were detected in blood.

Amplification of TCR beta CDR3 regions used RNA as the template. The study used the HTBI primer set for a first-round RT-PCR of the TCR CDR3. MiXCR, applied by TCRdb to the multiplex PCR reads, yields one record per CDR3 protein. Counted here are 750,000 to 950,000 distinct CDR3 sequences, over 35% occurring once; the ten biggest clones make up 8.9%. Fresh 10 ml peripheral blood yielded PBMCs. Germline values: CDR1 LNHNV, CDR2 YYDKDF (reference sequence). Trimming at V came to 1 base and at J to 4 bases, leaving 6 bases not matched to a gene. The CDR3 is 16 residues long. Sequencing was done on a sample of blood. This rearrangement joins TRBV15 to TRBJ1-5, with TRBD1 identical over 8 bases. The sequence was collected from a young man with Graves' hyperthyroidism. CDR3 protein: CATSRADTGGNQPQHF. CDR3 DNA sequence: TGTGCCACCAGCAGAGCTGATACAGGGGGAAATCAGCCCCAGCATTTT.